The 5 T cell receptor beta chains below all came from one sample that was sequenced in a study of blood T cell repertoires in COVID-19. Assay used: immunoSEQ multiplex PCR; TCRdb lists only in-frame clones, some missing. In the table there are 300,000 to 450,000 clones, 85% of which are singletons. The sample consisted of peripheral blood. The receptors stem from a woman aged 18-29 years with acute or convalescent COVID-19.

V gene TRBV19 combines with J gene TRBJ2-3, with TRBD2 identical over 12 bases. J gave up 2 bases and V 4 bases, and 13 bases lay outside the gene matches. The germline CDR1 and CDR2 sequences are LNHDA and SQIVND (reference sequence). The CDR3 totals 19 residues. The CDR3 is CASSTRLAGDIYNTDTQYF. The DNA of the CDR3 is TGTGCCAGTAGTACCCGACTAGCGGGAGATATCTATAACACAGATACGCAGTATTTT.

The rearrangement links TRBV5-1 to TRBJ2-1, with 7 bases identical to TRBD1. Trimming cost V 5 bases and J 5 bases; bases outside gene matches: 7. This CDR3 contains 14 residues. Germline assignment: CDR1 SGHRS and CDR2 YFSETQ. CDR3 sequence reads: CASSTGQVDNEQFF. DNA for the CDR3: TGCGCCAGCAGTACCGGACAGGTTGACAATGAGCAGTTCTTC.

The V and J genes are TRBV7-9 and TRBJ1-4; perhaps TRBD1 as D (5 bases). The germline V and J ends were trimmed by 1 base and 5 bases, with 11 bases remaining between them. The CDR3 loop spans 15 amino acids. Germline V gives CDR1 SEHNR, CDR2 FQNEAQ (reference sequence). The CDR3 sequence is CASSLEGAINEKLFF. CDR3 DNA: TGTGCCAGCAGCTTAGAAGGGGCGATCAATGAAAAACTGTTTTTT.

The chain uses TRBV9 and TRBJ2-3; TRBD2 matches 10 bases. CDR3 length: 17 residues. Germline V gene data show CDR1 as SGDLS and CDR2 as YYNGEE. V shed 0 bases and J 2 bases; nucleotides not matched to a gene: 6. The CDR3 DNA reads TGTGCCAGCAGCGTAGCTGAGCGGGAGGGCCACACAGATACGCAGTATTTT. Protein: CASSVAEREGHTDTQYF.

The CDR3 region has the DNA TGTGCCAGCAGCTTATTGAGCTCCTATAATTCACCCCTCCACTTT. Its protein product is CASSLLSSYNSPLHF. This chain uses TRBV11-2 with TRBJ1-6; D gene uncertain. The CDR3 runs 15 residues. From germline, CDR1 is SGHAT and CDR2 FQNNGV. The ends were cut back, 2 bases at V and 0 bases at J, with 5 bases in the middle.